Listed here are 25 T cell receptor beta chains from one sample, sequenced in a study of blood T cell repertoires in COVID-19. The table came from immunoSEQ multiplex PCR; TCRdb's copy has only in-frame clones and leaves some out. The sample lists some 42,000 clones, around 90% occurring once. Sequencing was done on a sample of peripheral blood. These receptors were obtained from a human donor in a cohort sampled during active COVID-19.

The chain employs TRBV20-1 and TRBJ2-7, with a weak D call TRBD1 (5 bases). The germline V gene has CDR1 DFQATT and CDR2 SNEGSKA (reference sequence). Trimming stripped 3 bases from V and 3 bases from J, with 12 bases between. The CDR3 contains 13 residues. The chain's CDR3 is CSASEGVLYEQYF. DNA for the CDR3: TGCAGTGCTAGTGAAGGGGTCCTCTACGAGCAGTACTTC.

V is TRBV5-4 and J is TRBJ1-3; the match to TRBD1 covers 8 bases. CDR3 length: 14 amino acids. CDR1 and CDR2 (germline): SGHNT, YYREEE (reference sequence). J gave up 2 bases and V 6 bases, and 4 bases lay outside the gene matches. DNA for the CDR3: TGTGCCAGCACCCCGGACAGGGCTGGAAACACCATATATTTT. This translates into CASTPDRAGNTIYF. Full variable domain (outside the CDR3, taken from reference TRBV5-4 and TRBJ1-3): ETGVTQSPTHLIKTRGQQVTLRCSSQSGHNTVSWYQQALGQGPQFIFQYYREEENGRGNFPPRFSGLQFPNYSSELNVNALELDDSALYLCASTPDRAGNTIYFGEGSWLTVV.

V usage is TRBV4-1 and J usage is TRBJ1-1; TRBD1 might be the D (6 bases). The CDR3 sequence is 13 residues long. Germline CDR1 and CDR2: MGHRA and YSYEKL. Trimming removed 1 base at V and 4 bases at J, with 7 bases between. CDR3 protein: CASSQGTATEAFF. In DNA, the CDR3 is TGCGCCAGCAGCCAAGGGACAGCCACTGAAGCTTTCTTT.

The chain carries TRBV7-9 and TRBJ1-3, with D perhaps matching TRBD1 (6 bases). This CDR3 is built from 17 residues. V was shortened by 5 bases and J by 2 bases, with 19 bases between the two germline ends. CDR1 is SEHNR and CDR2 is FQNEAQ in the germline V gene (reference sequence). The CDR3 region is CASSRNGSRGTGNTIYF. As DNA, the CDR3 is TGTGCCAGCAGCCGTAACGGGTCCAGGGGAACTGGAAACACCATATATTTT.

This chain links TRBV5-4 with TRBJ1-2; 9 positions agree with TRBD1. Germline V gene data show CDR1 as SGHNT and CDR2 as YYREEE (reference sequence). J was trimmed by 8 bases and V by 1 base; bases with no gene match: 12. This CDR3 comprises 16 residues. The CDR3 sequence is CASSLISIQGAGGYTF. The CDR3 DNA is TGTGCCAGCAGCTTGATCTCAATACAGGGGGCTGGGGGCTACACCTTC.

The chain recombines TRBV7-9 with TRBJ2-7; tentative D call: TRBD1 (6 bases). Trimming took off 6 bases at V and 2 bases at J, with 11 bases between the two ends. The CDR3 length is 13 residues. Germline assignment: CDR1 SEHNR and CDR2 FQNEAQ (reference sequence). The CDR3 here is CASSTGTTYEQYF. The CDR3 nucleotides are TGTGCCAGCAGTACCGGGACAACCTACGAGCAGTACTTC.

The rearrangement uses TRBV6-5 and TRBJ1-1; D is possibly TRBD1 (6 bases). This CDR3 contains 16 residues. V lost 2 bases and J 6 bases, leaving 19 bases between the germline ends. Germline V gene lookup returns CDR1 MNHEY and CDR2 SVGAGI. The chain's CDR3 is CASSYGLGGAQAEAFF. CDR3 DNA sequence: TGTGCCAGCAGTTACGGCTTGGGGGGGGCGCAAGCTGAAGCTTTCTTT.

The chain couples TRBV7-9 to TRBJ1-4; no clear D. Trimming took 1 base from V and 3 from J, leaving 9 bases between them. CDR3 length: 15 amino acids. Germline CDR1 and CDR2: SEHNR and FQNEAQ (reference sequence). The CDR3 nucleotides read TGTGCCAGCAGCTTAGGCGCTCGGGCTAATGAAAAACTGTTTTTT. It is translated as CASSLGARANEKLFF.

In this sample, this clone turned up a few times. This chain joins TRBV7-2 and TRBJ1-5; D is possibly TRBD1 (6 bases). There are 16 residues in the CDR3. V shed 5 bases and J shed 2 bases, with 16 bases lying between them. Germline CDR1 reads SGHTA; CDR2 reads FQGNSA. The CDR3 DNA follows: TGTGCCAGCAGCAGGGAGACAGGTCGGGGCAATCAGCCCCAGCATTTT. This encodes CASSRETGRGNQPQHF.

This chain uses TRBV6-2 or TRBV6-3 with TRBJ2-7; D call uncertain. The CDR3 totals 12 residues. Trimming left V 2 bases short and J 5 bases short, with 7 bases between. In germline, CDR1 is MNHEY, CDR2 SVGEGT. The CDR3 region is CASSYPRDEQYF. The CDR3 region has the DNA TGTGCCAGCAGTTACCCCCGTGACGAGCAGTACTTC.

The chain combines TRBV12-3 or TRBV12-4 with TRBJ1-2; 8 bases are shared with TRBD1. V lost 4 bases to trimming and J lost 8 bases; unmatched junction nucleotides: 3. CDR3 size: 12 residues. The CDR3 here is CASSWDRQGYTF. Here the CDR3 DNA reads TGTGCCAGCAGTTGGGACAGGCAAGGCTACACCTTC.

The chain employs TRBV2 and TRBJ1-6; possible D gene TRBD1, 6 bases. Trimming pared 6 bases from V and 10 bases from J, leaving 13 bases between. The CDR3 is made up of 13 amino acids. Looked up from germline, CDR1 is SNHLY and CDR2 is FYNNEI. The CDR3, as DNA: TGTGCCAGCAGGCTACAGGGAGAATCACCCCTCCACTTT. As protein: CASRLQGESPLHF.

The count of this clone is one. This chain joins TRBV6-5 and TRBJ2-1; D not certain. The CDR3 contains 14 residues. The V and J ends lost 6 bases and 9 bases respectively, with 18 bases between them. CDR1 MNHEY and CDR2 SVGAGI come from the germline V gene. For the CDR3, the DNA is TGTGCCAGCAGCCTTACTTGGGCAGAAGGTGAGCAGTTCTTC. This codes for CASSLTWAEGEQFF.

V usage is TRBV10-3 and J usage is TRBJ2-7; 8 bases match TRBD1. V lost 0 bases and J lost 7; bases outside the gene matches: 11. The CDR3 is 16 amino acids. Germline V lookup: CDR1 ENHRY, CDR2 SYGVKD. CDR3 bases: TGTGCCATCAGTGAGTCGAGGCGGCAGGGGGCAAGGGAGCAGTACTTC. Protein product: CAISESRRQGAREQYF.

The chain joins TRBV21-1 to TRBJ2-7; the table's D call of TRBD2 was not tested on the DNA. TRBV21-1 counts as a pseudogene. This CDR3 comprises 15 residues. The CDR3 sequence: CASSTGGGGTYEQYF. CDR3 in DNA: TGTGCCAGCAGCACGGGAGGCGGGGGAACCTACGAGCAGTACTTC.

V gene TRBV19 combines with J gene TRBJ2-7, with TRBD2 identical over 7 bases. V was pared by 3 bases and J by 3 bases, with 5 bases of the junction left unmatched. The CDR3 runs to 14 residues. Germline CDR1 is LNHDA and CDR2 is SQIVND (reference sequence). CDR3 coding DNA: TGTGCCAGTAGTATCCAGCGGGGAGACTACGAGCAGTACTTC. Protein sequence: CASSIQRGDYEQYF.

The CDR3 loop is CASSIGGRRSEKLFF. The CDR3 DNA follows: TGTGCCAGTAGTATAGGGGGGAGGAGAAGTGAAAAACTGTTTTTT. The chain joins TRBV19 to TRBJ1-4; D is possibly TRBD1 (5 bases). The CDR3 is 15 residues long. Looked up from germline, CDR1 is LNHDA and CDR2 is SQIVND (reference sequence). V lost 1 base and J lost 7, with 13 bases in between.

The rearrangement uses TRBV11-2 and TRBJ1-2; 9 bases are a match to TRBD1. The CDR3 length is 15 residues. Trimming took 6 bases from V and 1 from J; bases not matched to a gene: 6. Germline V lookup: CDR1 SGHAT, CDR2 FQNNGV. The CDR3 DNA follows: TGTGCCAGCAGAAAAGTGGGACAGGGTAACTATGGCTACACCTTC. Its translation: CASRKVGQGNYGYTF.

The DNA of the CDR3 is TGCGCCAGCAGTTATTACAGGGGGAAGGGCTATGGCTACACCTTC. It encodes CASSYYRGKGYGYTF. V and J are TRBV10-2 and TRBJ1-2, with 8 positions matching TRBD1. Trimming removed 5 bases from V and 4 bases from J; junction bases left unmatched: 9. The CDR3 is 15 residues long. Germline lookup yields CDR1 WSHSY and CDR2 SAAADI.

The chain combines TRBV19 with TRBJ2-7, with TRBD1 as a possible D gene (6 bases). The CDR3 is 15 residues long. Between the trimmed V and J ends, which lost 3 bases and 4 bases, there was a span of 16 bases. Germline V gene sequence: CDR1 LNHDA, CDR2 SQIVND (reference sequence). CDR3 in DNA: TGTGCCAGTAGTATTTCACAGGGACCGAGTTACGAGCAGTACTTC. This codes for CASSISQGPSYEQYF. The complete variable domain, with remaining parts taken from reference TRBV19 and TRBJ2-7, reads DGGITQSPKYLFRKEGQNVTLSCEQNLNHDAMYWYRQDPGQGLRLIYYSQIVNDFQKGDIAEGYSVSREKKESFPLTVTSAQKNPTAFYLCASSISQGPSYEQYFGPGTRLTVT.

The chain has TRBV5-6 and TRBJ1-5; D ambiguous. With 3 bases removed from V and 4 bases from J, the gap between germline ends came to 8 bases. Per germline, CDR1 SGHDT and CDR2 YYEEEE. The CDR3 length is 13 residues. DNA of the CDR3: TGTGCCAGCAGCTCGACACCAAATCAGCCCCAGCATTTT. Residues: CASSSTPNQPQHF.

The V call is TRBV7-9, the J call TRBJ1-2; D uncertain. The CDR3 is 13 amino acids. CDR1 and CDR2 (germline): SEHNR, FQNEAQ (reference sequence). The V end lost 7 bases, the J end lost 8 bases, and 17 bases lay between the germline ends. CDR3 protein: CASTTAGLRGYTF. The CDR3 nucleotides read TGTGCCAGCACCACCGCGGGGTTGCGGGGCTACACCTTC.

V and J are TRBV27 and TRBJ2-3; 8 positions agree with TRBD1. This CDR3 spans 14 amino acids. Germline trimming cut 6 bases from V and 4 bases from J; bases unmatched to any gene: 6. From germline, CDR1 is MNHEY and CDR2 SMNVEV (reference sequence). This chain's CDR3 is CASRTGVGADTQYF. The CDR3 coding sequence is TGTGCCAGCAGGACAGGGGTCGGGGCAGATACGCAGTATTTT.

In DNA, the CDR3 is TGTGCCAGCATCAGGGAACACTATGGCTACACCTTC. It translates to CASIREHYGYTF. The gene calls are TRBV6-9 and TRBJ1-2, with D possibly TRBD1 on 5 matching bases. The V and J ends lost 7 bases and 3 bases respectively, with 9 bases between them. The CDR3 sequence is 12 residues long. CDR1 and CDR2 (germline): MNHGY, SVAAGI.

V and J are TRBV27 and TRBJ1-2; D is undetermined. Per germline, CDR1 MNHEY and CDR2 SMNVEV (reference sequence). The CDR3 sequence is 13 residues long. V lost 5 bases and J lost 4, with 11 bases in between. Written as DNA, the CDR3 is TGTGCCAGCAGTAGAGGTATCAGCTATGGCTACACCTTC. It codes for CASSRGISYGYTF.